These T cell receptor beta chains were read from a single sample in a study of blood T cell repertoires in COVID-19. The repertoire was sequenced with immunoSEQ multiplex PCR; TCRdb's copy has only in-frame clones and lacks some. This table has roughly 66,000 clones, 90% to 95% appearing once. The specimen sequenced was peripheral blood. These receptors originate from a human donor in a cohort sampled during active COVID-19. Each CDR3 is given with its conserved first and last residue.

length: 15
V: TRBV28
CDR3: CASSPAGGTSGELFF

length: 16
V: TRBV19
CDR3: CASRPPGLAGVETQYF

length: 19
V: TRBV4-2
CDR3: CASSRTSGRWPSGANVLTF

length: 15
V: TRBV2
CDR3: CASSEEAGASYEQYF

length: 16
V: TRBV19
CDR3: CASSIGSGGARTEAFF

length: 15
V: TRBV6-6
CDR3: CASSPLAGGGETQYF

length: 16
V: TRBV6-5
CDR3: CASSYSLTGPKETQYF

length: 19
V: TRBV4-3
CDR3: CASSQRVSGVGSGANVLTF

length: 13
V: TRBV2
CDR3: CASSKGLNNEQFF

length: 14
V: TRBV7-9
CDR3: CASSLQTDNNEQFF

length: 15
V: TRBV11-3
CDR3: CASSLGLGASNEQFF

length: 15
V: TRBV7-2
CDR3: CASSLDRLAGDEQYF

length: 16
V: TRBV5-4
CDR3: CASSTLGGGPSETQYF

length: 18
V: TRBV19
CDR3: CASSTRFTGQASNQPQHF

length: 14
V: TRBV4-3
CDR3: CASSTRQGSAEAFF

length: 16
V: TRBV3-1/TRBV3-2
CDR3: CASSQDVFGTGNTIYF

length: 16
V: TRBV5-1
CDR3: CASRHETGQGNSPLHF

length: 15
V: TRBV5-4
CDR3: CASSLDPGQGYEQYF

length: 14
V: TRBV6-6
CDR3: CATRFAGLSNEQFF

length: 12
V: TRBV5-1
CDR3: CASSLAGETQYF

length: 15
V: TRBV28
CDR3: CASRPQQGAVAPLHF

length: 15
V: TRBV6-2/TRBV6-3
CDR3: CASSYSRARGTEAFF

length: 14
V: TRBV7-2
CDR3: CASSLDREERPQHF

length: 11
V: TRBV20-1
CDR3: CSASRYNEQFF

length: 15
V: TRBV20-1
CDR3: CSASAGLAGVYEQYF

length: 15
V: TRBV9
CDR3: CASSPRDRALYGYTF

length: 17
V: TRBV28
CDR3: CASSLSGIPSGANVLTF

length: 14
V: TRBV28
CDR3: CASFGTGLSYEQYF

length: 15
V: TRBV19
CDR3: CASSSEGAGANVLTF

length: 14
V: TRBV7-9
CDR3: CASRQGINTGELFF

length: 15
V: TRBV4-3
CDR3: CASSRHGDSYNEQFF